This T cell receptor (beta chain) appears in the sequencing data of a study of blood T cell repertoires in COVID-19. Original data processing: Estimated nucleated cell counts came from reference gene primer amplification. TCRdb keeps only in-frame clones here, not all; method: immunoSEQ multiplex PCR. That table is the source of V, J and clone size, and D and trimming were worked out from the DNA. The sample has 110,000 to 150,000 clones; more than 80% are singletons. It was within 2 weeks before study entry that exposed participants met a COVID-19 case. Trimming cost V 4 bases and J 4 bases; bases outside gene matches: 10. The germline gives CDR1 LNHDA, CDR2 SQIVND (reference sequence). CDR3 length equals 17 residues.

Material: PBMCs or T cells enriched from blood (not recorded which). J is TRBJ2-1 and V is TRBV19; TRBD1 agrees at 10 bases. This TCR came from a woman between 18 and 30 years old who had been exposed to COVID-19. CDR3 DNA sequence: TGTGCCAGTAGTAGAAATGACAGGGGGCTATCTTACAATGAGCAGTTCTTC. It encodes CASSRNDRGLSYNEQFF.